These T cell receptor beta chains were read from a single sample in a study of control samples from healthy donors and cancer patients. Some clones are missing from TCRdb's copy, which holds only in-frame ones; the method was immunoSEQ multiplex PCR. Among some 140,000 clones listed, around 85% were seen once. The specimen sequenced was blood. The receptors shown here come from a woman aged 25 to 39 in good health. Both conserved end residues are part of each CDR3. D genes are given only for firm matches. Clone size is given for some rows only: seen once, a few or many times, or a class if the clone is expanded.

cdr3_nt: TGTGCCAGCAATGCTCCGGGCACAGATACGCAGTATTTT; cdr3_aa: CASNAPGTDTQYF; j_call: TRBJ2-3; v_call: TRBV25-1; clone_size: -; d_call: -
cdr3_nt: TGTGCCAGCAGGGGCCATAGCGGGAACACCGGGGAGCTGTTTTTT; cdr3_aa: CASRGHSGNTGELFF; j_call: TRBJ2-2; v_call: TRBV6-5; clone_size: -; d_call: -
cdr3_nt: TGCGCCAGCAGCTTTGCAGAGAACTATGGCTACACCTTC; cdr3_aa: CASSFAENYGYTF; j_call: TRBJ1-2; v_call: TRBV5-1; clone_size: once; d_call: -
cdr3_nt: TGTGCCAGCAGCTTACTAGCGGGAGGCGGACAAGAGACCCAGTACTTC; cdr3_aa: CASSLLAGGGQETQYF; j_call: TRBJ2-5; v_call: TRBV7-9; clone_size: -; d_call: TRBD2
cdr3_nt: TGTGCCAGCATTCCCCTCGCTCGGGACACTGAAGCTTTCTTT; cdr3_aa: CASIPLARDTEAFF; j_call: TRBJ1-1; v_call: TRBV6-5; clone_size: -; d_call: -
cdr3_nt: TGTGCCTGGAGTGGGGCAGATACGCAGTATTTT; cdr3_aa: CAWSGADTQYF; j_call: TRBJ2-3; v_call: TRBV30; clone_size: -; d_call: -
cdr3_nt: TGCGCCAGCAGCTTGGATCTAGCGGGTGGACAGTTCTTC; cdr3_aa: CASSLDLAGGQFF; j_call: TRBJ2-1; v_call: TRBV5-1; clone_size: once; d_call: TRBD2
cdr3_nt: TGCGCCAGCAGCGAGAGAGAGGGGGGGTACAATGAGCAGTTCTTC; cdr3_aa: CASSEREGGYNEQFF; j_call: TRBJ2-1; v_call: TRBV4-1; clone_size: -; d_call: -
cdr3_nt: TGTGCCAGCAGTGAGGGACAGGCTTCTGGAAACACCATATATTTT; cdr3_aa: CASSEGQASGNTIYF; j_call: TRBJ1-3; v_call: TRBV2; clone_size: -; d_call: TRBD1
cdr3_nt: TGTGCCAGCAGCTTGGGACAGTGGGGGAATCAGCCCCAGCATTTT; cdr3_aa: CASSLGQWGNQPQHF; j_call: TRBJ1-5; v_call: TRBV5-8; clone_size: -; d_call: -
cdr3_nt: TGTGCCTGGGCTACAGGGGTCGAGCAGTACTTC; cdr3_aa: CAWATGVEQYF; j_call: TRBJ2-7; v_call: TRBV30; clone_size: -; d_call: TRBD1
cdr3_nt: TGTGCCAGCAGCCCAGACTCGGGTGGCTACACCTTC; cdr3_aa: CASSPDSGGYTF; j_call: TRBJ1-2; v_call: TRBV7-2; clone_size: -; d_call: -
cdr3_nt: TGTGCCAGCAGCCAAGATAACGGCCTCTATGGCTACACCTTC; cdr3_aa: CASSQDNGLYGYTF; j_call: TRBJ1-2; v_call: TRBV3-1/TRBV3-2; clone_size: -; d_call: -
cdr3_nt: TGTGCCTGGAGTGTAGCCGGGAGGCTGGGTAGCTCCTACAATGAGCAGTTCTTC; cdr3_aa: CAWSVAGRLGSSYNEQFF; j_call: TRBJ2-1; v_call: TRBV30; clone_size: few; d_call: TRBD2
cdr3_nt: TGTGCCACCAGCAGAGACGTCGGGGGCGGGAGCACAGATACGCAGTATTTT; cdr3_aa: CATSRDVGGGSTDTQYF; j_call: TRBJ2-3; v_call: TRBV15; clone_size: -; d_call: -
cdr3_nt: TGTGCCAGCAGTGAGGAGGGACATTGGAACACTGAAGCTTTCTTT; cdr3_aa: CASSEEGHWNTEAFF; j_call: TRBJ1-1; v_call: TRBV25-1; clone_size: -; d_call: -
cdr3_nt: TGCGCCAGCGGGGAGACAGGGGAAGGCTACACCTTC; cdr3_aa: CASGETGEGYTF; j_call: TRBJ1-2; v_call: TRBV5-1; clone_size: -; d_call: TRBD1
cdr3_nt: TGTGCCAGCAGCTCAGCCCCAGATACGCAGTATTTT; cdr3_aa: CASSSAPDTQYF; j_call: TRBJ2-3; v_call: TRBV7-9; clone_size: -; d_call: -
cdr3_nt: TGCGCCAGCAGCCAAGATCGTTTCGCCGGACAGTTCTTC; cdr3_aa: CASSQDRFAGQFF; j_call: TRBJ2-1; v_call: TRBV4-1; clone_size: -; d_call: -
cdr3_nt: TGTGCCAGCAGTTTTGCCTCCAGGGGGGTGTACAATGAGCAGTTCTTC; cdr3_aa: CASSFASRGVYNEQFF; j_call: TRBJ2-1; v_call: TRBV6-5; clone_size: few; d_call: -
cdr3_nt: TGTGCCAGCAATCAAGGGGACGGTGAAAAACTGTTTTTT; cdr3_aa: CASNQGDGEKLFF; j_call: TRBJ1-4; v_call: TRBV6-5; clone_size: -; d_call: -
cdr3_nt: TGTGCCAGCAGTTTATCCCTGGGACTAGCGGGAGGGCCCAGGTCCTACGAGCAGTACTTC; cdr3_aa: CASSLSLGLAGGPRSYEQYF; j_call: TRBJ2-7; v_call: TRBV28; clone_size: -; d_call: TRBD2
cdr3_nt: TGTGCCAGCAGTTATCTTGTGGAGGGCGGGAGAAACACCATATATTTT; cdr3_aa: CASSYLVEGGRNTIYF; j_call: TRBJ1-3; v_call: TRBV6-5; clone_size: -; d_call: -
cdr3_nt: TGTGCCAGCTCACCATCAGCACAGGGAGGGAACACCATATATTTT; cdr3_aa: CASSPSAQGGNTIYF; j_call: TRBJ1-3; v_call: TRBV18; clone_size: -; d_call: -
cdr3_nt: TGCGCCAGCAGCTTGGATGTGGTGTCGGGTGAGCAGTTCTTC; cdr3_aa: CASSLDVVSGEQFF; j_call: TRBJ2-1; v_call: TRBV5-1; clone_size: -; d_call: -
cdr3_nt: TGTGCCAGCAGTGAGGTGGCGATCCAAGAGACCCAGTACTTC; cdr3_aa: CASSEVAIQETQYF; j_call: TRBJ2-5; v_call: TRBV2; clone_size: -; d_call: -
cdr3_nt: TGCGCCAGCAGCCCGGGACAGCCGAACACTGAAGCTTTCTTT; cdr3_aa: CASSPGQPNTEAFF; j_call: TRBJ1-1; v_call: TRBV5-1; clone_size: once; d_call: TRBD1
cdr3_nt: TGTGCCAGCGGGAGGGGCGCTAATGAAAAACTGTTTTTT; cdr3_aa: CASGRGANEKLFF; j_call: TRBJ1-4; v_call: TRBV6-5; clone_size: once; d_call: -
cdr3_nt: TGTGCCAGCAGTTTCGGGACTAGCGGGTCAGATACGCAGTATTTT; cdr3_aa: CASSFGTSGSDTQYF; j_call: TRBJ2-3; v_call: TRBV28; clone_size: few; d_call: TRBD2
cdr3_nt: TGTGCCAGCAGCCTGAGGGGACAACAGAACACTGAAGCTTTCTTT; cdr3_aa: CASSLRGQQNTEAFF; j_call: TRBJ1-1; v_call: TRBV7-2; clone_size: -; d_call: -
cdr3_nt: TGTGCCAGCAGTTACTCGGACAGGGTTGATACTGAAGCTTTCTTT; cdr3_aa: CASSYSDRVDTEAFF; j_call: TRBJ1-1; v_call: TRBV6-5; clone_size: -; d_call: TRBD1
cdr3_nt: TGTGCTAGCAGCGGGGACCTAAAAGAGACCCAGTACTTC; cdr3_aa: CASSGDLKETQYF; j_call: TRBJ2-5; v_call: TRBV7-7; clone_size: -; d_call: TRBD2
cdr3_nt: TGTGCCAGCAGTGAGACGGGACTGGACTACAATGAGCAGTTCTTC; cdr3_aa: CASSETGLDYNEQFF; j_call: TRBJ2-1; v_call: TRBV6-6; clone_size: -; d_call: -
cdr3_nt: TGCGCCAGCAGCAGGCGGCGGTGGGGTGGGGGAATGAACACTGAAGCTTTCTTT; cdr3_aa: CASSRRRWGGGMNTEAFF; j_call: TRBJ1-1; v_call: TRBV5-1; clone_size: -; d_call: -
cdr3_nt: TGTGCCAGCAGCGTAGCTGTAAACACTGAAGCTTTCTTT; cdr3_aa: CASSVAVNTEAFF; j_call: TRBJ1-1; v_call: TRBV9; clone_size: -; d_call: -
cdr3_nt: TGTGCCAGCAGCCAACGGACTAGCGGGAGGACCTACAATGAGCAGTTCTTC; cdr3_aa: CASSQRTSGRTYNEQFF; j_call: TRBJ2-1; v_call: TRBV7-9; clone_size: few; d_call: TRBD2
cdr3_nt: TGTGCCAGCAGCCGCCGGACAGGTCTTGAAAAACTGTTTTTT; cdr3_aa: CASSRRTGLEKLFF; j_call: TRBJ1-4; v_call: TRBV3-1/TRBV3-2; clone_size: -; d_call: TRBD1
cdr3_nt: TGTGCCAGCAGCCCCGGACTAGCGGGAGGAGATACGCAGTATTTT; cdr3_aa: CASSPGLAGGDTQYF; j_call: TRBJ2-3; v_call: TRBV7-2; clone_size: -; d_call: TRBD2
cdr3_nt: TGTGCCAGTAGTCCCGGCCAAGGTAGCGAGCAGTACTTC; cdr3_aa: CASSPGQGSEQYF; j_call: TRBJ2-7; v_call: TRBV19; clone_size: -; d_call: -
cdr3_nt: TGCGCCAGCAGCTTGGTGCAGCGGGGGAGGTCGGAGCAGTTCTTC; cdr3_aa: CASSLVQRGRSEQFF; j_call: TRBJ2-1; v_call: TRBV5-1; clone_size: few; d_call: TRBD2
cdr3_nt: TGTGCCTGGAGTGAAGGGGGAGGCAATCAGCCCCAGCATTTT; cdr3_aa: CAWSEGGGNQPQHF; j_call: TRBJ1-5; v_call: TRBV30; clone_size: -; d_call: -
cdr3_nt: TGTGCCAGCAGTCCGGGACAGGGGATTGAAGCTTTCTTT; cdr3_aa: CASSPGQGIEAFF; j_call: TRBJ1-1; v_call: TRBV6-5; clone_size: -; d_call: TRBD1
cdr3_nt: TGTGCCACCAGCAGACAAAGGACTAGCGGGGGTAACACGTACCAAGAGACCCAGTACTTC; cdr3_aa: CATSRQRTSGGNTYQETQYF; j_call: TRBJ2-5; v_call: TRBV15; clone_size: -; d_call: TRBD2
cdr3_nt: TGCAGTGCTAGTAATCTAGCGGGAGGGAGCTCCTACAATGAGCAGTTCTTC; cdr3_aa: CSASNLAGGSSYNEQFF; j_call: TRBJ2-1; v_call: TRBV20-1; clone_size: -; d_call: TRBD2
cdr3_nt: TGTGCCAGCAGCCCAATAGCATACGGCCCGCGGTTCTTC; cdr3_aa: CASSPIAYGPRFF; j_call: TRBJ2-1; v_call: TRBV7-3; clone_size: -; d_call: -
cdr3_nt: TGTGCCAGTAGTACCTGGAGCAGTTCCTCCTACAATGAGCAGTTCTTC; cdr3_aa: CASSTWSSSSYNEQFF; j_call: TRBJ2-1; v_call: TRBV19; clone_size: many; d_call: -
cdr3_nt: TGTGCCAGCAGCTTTTGCGGAGTCACAGATACGCAGTATTTT; cdr3_aa: CASSFCGVTDTQYF; j_call: TRBJ2-3; v_call: TRBV7-9; clone_size: -; d_call: -
cdr3_nt: TGTGCCAGCAGCCGCCCCCGGCGGTTCGGGGATACGCAGTATTTT; cdr3_aa: CASSRPRRFGDTQYF; j_call: TRBJ2-3; v_call: TRBV7-8; clone_size: -; d_call: -